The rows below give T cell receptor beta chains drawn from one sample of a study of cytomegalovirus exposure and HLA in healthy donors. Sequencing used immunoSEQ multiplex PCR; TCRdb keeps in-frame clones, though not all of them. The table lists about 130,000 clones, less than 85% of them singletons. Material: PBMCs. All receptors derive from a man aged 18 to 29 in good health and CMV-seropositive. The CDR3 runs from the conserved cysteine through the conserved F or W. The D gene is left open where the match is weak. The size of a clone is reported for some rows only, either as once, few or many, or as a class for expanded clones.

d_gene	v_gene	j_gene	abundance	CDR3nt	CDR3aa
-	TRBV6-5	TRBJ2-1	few	TGTGCCAGCAGTCCCGCAACTGTTGTGGATGAGCAGTTCTTC	CASSPATVVDEQFF
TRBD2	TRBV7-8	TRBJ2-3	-	TGTGCCAGCAGCTTACTAGCGGGGGGCTCAGATACGCAGTATTTT	CASSLLAGGSDTQYF
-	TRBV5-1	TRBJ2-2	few	TGCGCCAGCAGCACCAGGGTCGGGGAGCTGTTTTTT	CASSTRVGELFF
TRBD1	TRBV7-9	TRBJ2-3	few	TGTGCCAGCAGCTTAGGGCAGGGGGCCGAAGATACGCAGTATTTT	CASSLGQGAEDTQYF
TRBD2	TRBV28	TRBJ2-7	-	TGTGCCAGCAGTTTGTTTGGGGGGACTACCTGCGAGCAGTACTTC	CASSLFGGTTCEQYF
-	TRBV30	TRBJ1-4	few	TGTGCCTGGAGAGTTTTAACATCAACTAATGAAAAACTGTTTTTT	CAWRVLTSTNEKLFF
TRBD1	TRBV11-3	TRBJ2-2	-	TGTGCCAGCAGCCCAGGGGGCGCCGAAACCGGGGAGCTGTTTTTT	CASSPGGAETGELFF
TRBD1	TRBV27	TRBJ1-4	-	TGTGCCAGCAGTCCCCTTAGGGGACAGGGAGGCGAAAAACTGTTTTTT	CASSPLRGQGGEKLFF
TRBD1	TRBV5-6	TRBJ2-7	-	TGTGCCAGCAGCTCCTGGACAGGGTTTTCCTACGAGCAGTACTTC	CASSSWTGFSYEQYF
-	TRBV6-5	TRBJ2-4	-	TGTGCCAGCAGTTCCCTCGGACAGAAGGACATTCAGTACTTC	CASSSLGQKDIQYF
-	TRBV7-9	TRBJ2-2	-	TGTGCCAGCAGCTTCGGGACACCGAACACCGGGGAGCTGTTTTTT	CASSFGTPNTGELFF
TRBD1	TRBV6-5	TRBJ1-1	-	TGTGCCAGCAGTTCAGCAGGGGGCGTGGACACTGAAGCTTTCTTT	CASSSAGGVDTEAFF
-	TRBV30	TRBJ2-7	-	TGTGCCTGGAGTGACAGGGAAGTCGACGAGCAGTACTTC	CAWSDREVDEQYF
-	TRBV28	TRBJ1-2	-	TGTGCCAGCAGTTTAATTGTACCGGGGAGGGGACTTGCTAACTATGGCTACACCTTC	CASSLIVPGRGLANYGYTF
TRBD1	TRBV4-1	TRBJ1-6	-	TGCGCCAGCAGCCAGGGACAGGGGAGGTCACCCCTCCACTTT	CASSQGQGRSPLHF
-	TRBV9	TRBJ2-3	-	TGTGCCAGCAGCCCGAGGGACTGGAGCACAGATACGCAGTATTTT	CASSPRDWSTDTQYF
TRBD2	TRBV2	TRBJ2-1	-	TGTGCCAGCAGAGCGGGGTTTAACAATGAGCAGTTCTTC	CASRAGFNNEQFF
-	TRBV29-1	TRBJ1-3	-	TGCAGCGCCTTCTCTGGAAACACCATATATTTT	CSAFSGNTIYF
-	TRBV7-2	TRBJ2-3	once	TGTGCCAGCAGCTTATCGACACAGGTAGCTTGGGCAGATACGCAGTATTTT	CASSLSTQVAWADTQYF
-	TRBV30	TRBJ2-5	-	TGTGCCTGGACCAAAAAGGCTGGAGAAGAGACCCAGTACTTC	CAWTKKAGEETQYF
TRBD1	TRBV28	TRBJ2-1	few	TGTGCCAGCAGTTTATTAGGGGGCGATGAGCAGTTCTTC	CASSLLGGDEQFF
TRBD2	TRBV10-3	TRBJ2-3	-	TGTGCCATCAGTGAACAGCGGGGGGAGGCAGATACGCAGTATTTT	CAISEQRGEADTQYF
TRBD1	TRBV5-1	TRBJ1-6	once	TGCGCCAGCAGCTGGGACAGGGGTGATAATTCACCCCTCCACTTT	CASSWDRGDNSPLHF
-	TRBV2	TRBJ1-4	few	TGTGCCAGCAGTGGGAACCGCCGGGGGGAAAAACTGTTTTTT	CASSGNRRGEKLFF
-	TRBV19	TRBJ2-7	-	TGTGCCAGTAGTATACCTTCCTACGAGCAGTACTTC	CASSIPSYEQYF
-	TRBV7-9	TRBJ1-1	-	TGTGCCAGCAGCTTAGTGGGGAGGGGATTGAACACTGAAGCTTTCTTT	CASSLVGRGLNTEAFF
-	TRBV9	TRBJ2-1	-	TGTGCCAGCAGCGTAGCTGTTAGCTCCTACAATGAGCAGTTCTTC	CASSVAVSSYNEQFF
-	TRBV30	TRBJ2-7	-	TGTGCCTGGACGTGGCAGGGGAGCTACGAGCAGTACTTC	CAWTWQGSYEQYF
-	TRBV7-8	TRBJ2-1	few	TGTGCCAGCAGCCTACGAGGACTGGCGTCGAATGAGCAGTTCTTC	CASSLRGLASNEQFF
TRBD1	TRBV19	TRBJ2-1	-	TGTGCCACCCAGGGGGTAATAAGGAACAATGAGCAGTTCTTC	CATQGVIRNNEQFF
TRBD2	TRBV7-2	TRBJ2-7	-	TGTGCCAGCAGCTTAGGGGGACTAGCGGGGAAGACCTACGAGCAGTACTTC	CASSLGGLAGKTYEQYF
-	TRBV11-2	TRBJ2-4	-	TGTGCCAGCAGCAAAGCGGAGGTTCAGTACTTC	CASSKAEVQYF
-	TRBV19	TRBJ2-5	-	TGTGCCAGTAGTATACAGGGTGCGGAGACCCAGTACTTC	CASSIQGAETQYF
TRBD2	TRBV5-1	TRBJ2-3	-	TGCGCCAGCAGCGTACTAGCGGGAGTTAGCACAGATACGCAGTATTTT	CASSVLAGVSTDTQYF
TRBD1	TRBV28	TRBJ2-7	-	TGTGCCAGCACTCCGGGCGGGGACAGGAGCTCCTACGAGCAGTACTTC	CASTPGGDRSSYEQYF
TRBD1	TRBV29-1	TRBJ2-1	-	TGCAGCGTTGGCCGACAGGGGGGGAATGAGCAGTTCTTC	CSVGRQGGNEQFF
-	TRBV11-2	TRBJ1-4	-	TGTGCCAGCAGCTCCTGGAGGTTTGGGGAAAAACTGTTTTTT	CASSSWRFGEKLFF
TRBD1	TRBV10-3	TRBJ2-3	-	TGTGCCACGCAGCACCAACAGGGGGGTCTCACAGATACGCAGTATTTT	CATQHQQGGLTDTQYF
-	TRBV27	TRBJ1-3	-	TGTGCCAGCAGTTTTAGCAGGGACTCGGGAAACACCATATATTTT	CASSFSRDSGNTIYF
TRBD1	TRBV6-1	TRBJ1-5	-	TGTGCCAGCCACAGGGGAAGAAGCAATCAGCCCCAGCATTTT	CASHRGRSNQPQHF
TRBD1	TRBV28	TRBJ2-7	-	TGTGCCAGCAGGACAGGGGGGGCCTACGAGCAGTACTTC	CASRTGGAYEQYF
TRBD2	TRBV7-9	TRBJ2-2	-	TGTGCCAGCAGCTTATTCGGTACTAGCGTAACCGGGGAGCTGTTTTTT	CASSLFGTSVTGELFF